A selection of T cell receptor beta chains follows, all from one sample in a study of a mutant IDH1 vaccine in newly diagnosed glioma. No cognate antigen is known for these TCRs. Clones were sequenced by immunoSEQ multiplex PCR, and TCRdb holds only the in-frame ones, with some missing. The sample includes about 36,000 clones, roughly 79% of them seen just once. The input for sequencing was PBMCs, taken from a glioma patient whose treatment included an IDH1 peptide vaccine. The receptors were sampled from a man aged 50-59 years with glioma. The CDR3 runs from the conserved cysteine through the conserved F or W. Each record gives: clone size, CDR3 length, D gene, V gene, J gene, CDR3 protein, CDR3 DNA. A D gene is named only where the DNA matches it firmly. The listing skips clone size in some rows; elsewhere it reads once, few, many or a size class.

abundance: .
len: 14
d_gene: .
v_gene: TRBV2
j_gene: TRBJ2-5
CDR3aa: CASSRTGSQETQYF
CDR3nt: TGTGCCAGCAGTCGAACCGGCAGTCAAGAGACCCAGTACTTC

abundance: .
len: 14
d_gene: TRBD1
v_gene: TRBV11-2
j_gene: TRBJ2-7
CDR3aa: CASSPLGQLYEQYF
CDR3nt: TGTGCCAGCAGCCCCCTGGGACAGCTATACGAGCAGTACTTC

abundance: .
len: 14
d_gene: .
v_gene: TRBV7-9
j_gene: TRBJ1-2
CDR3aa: CASSSYGGDYGYTF
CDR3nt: TGTGCCAGCAGTTCATACGGGGGCGACTATGGCTACACCTTC

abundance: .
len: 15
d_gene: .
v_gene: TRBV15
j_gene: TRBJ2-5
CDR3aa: CATSGGLDGSETQYF
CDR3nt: TGTGCCACCAGCGGAGGACTCGACGGCAGTGAGACCCAGTACTTC

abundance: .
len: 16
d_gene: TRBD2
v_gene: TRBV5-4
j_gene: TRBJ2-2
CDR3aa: CASSPRLAGGAGELFF
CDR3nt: TGTGCCAGCAGCCCCAGACTAGCGGGGGGGGCCGGGGAGCTGTTTTTT

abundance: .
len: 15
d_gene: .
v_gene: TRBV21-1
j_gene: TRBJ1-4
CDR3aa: CASSKFNRGREKLFF
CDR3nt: TGTGCCAGCAGCAAATTCAATAGGGGTCGTGAAAAACTGTTTTTT

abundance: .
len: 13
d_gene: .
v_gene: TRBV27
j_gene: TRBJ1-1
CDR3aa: CASSRRSATEAFF
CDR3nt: TGTGCCAGCAGCCGACGGTCCGCCACTGAAGCTTTCTTT

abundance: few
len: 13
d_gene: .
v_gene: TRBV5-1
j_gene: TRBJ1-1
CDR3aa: CASSLSGETEAFF
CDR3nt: TGCGCCAGCAGCTTATCCGGAGAGACTGAAGCTTTCTTT

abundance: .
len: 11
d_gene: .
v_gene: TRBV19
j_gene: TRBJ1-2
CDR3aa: CAGSGAYGYTF
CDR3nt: TGTGCCGGATCGGGTGCCTATGGCTACACCTTC

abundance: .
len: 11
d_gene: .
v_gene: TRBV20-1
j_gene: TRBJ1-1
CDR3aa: CSASVAAKAFF
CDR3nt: TGCAGTGCTAGTGTAGCGGCAAAAGCTTTCTTT

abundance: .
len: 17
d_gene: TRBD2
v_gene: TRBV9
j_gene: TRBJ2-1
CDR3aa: CASSTRLAISSYNEQFF
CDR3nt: TGTGCCAGCAGCACCCGACTAGCGATAAGCTCCTACAATGAGCAGTTCTTC

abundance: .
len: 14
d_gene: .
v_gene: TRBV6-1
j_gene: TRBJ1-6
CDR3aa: CASSEEGGSSPLHF
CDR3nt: TGTGCCAGCAGTGAAGAAGGTGGTTCGTCACCCCTCCACTTT

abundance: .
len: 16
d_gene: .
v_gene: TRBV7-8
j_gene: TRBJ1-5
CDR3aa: CASSVRTGNSNQPQHF
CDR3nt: TGTGCCAGCAGCGTCCGCACGGGGAATAGCAATCAGCCCCAGCATTTT

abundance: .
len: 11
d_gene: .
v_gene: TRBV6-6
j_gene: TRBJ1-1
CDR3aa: CASRGRVQAFF
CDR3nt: TGTGCCAGCCGGGGTAGAGTACAGGCTTTCTTT

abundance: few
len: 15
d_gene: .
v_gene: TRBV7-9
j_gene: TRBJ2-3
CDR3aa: CASSLAGSIQDTQYF
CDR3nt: TGTGCCAGCAGCTTGGCGGGATCTATACAAGATACGCAGTATTTT

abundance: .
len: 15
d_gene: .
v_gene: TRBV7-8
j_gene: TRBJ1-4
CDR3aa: CASSSRAGINEKLFF
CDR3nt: TGTGCCAGCAGCTCCCGGGCAGGGATTAATGAAAAACTGTTTTTT

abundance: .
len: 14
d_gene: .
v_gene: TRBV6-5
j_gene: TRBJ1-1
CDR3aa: CASSQYPVGTEAFF
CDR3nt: TGTGCCAGCAGCCAATACCCCGTGGGCACTGAAGCTTTCTTT

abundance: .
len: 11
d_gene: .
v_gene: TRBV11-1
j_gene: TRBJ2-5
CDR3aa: CASSQVETQYF
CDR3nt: TGTGCCAGCAGCCAAGTCGAGACCCAGTACTTC

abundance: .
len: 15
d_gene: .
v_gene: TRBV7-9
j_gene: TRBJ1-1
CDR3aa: CASSPRGSMNTEAFF
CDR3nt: TGTGCCAGCAGCCCTCGCGGAAGCATGAACACTGAAGCTTTCTTT

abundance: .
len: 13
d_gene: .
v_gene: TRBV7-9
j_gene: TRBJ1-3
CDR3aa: CASQGSFGNTIYF
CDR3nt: TGTGCAAGCCAGGGGTCTTTTGGAAACACCATATATTTT

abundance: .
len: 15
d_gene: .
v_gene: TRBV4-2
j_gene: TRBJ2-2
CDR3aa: CASSPGGGLNGELFF
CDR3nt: TGTGCCAGCAGCCCCGGAGGGGGCCTGAACGGGGAGCTGTTTTTT

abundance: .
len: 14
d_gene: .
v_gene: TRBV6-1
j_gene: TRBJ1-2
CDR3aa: CASSNFNRLYGYTF
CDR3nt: TGTGCCAGCAGTAATTTTAACAGGCTCTATGGCTACACCTTC

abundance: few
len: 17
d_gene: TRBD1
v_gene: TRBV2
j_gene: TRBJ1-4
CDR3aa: CASRTGTGNLSSEKLFF
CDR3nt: TGTGCCAGCAGAACCGGGACAGGGAATCTCTCGAGTGAAAAACTGTTTTTT

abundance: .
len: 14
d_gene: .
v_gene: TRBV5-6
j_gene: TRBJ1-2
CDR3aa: CASSPGGGKGGYTF
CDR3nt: TGTGCCAGCAGCCCAGGCGGGGGGAAAGGTGGCTACACCTTC

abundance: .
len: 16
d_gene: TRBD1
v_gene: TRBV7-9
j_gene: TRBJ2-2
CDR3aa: CASSLGPGQGTGELFF
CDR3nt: TGTGCCAGCAGCTTAGGACCGGGACAGGGGACCGGGGAGCTGTTTTTT

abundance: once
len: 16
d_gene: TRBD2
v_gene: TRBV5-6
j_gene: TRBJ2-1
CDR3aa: CASRKLAGGSYNEQFF
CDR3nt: TGTGCCAGCAGGAAACTAGCGGGAGGCTCCTACAATGAGCAGTTCTTC

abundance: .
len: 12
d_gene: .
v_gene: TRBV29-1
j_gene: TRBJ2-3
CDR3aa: CSVVRGADTQYF
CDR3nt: TGCAGCGTTGTGCGGGGCGCAGATACGCAGTATTTT

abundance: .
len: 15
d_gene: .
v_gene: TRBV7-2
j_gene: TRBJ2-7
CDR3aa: CASSLAGTKIYEQYF
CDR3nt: TGTGCCAGCAGCTTAGCCGGAACCAAGATCTACGAGCAGTACTTC

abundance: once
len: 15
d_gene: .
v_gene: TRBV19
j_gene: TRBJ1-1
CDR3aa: CASNPLLGSATEAFF
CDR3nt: TGTGCCAGCAACCCCCTCCTGGGCTCGGCCACTGAAGCTTTCTTT

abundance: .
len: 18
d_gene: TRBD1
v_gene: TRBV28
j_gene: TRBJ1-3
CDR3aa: CASSRVQGAKSSGNTIYF
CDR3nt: TGTGCCAGCAGTAGGGTACAGGGGGCTAAGAGCTCTGGAAACACCATATATTTT

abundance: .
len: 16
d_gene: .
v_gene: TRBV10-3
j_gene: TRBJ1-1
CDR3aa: CAISPGRRGMNTEAFF
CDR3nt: TGTGCCATCAGCCCGGGCCGACGGGGCATGAACACTGAAGCTTTCTTT

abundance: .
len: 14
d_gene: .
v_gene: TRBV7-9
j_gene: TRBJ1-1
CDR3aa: CASSLSQGNTEAFF
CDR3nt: TGTGCCAGCAGCCTATCACAGGGAAACACTGAAGCTTTCTTT

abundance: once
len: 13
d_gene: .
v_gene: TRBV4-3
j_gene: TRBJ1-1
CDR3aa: CASSQEGDTQAFF
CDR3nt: TGCGCCAGCAGCCAAGAGGGGGACACCCAAGCTTTCTTT

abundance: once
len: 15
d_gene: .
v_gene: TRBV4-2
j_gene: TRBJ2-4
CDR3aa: CASSQESDGKNIQYF
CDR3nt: TGTGCCAGCAGCCAAGAAAGCGACGGAAAAAACATTCAGTACTTC

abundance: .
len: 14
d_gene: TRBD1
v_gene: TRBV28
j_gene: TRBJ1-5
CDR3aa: CASSIQGSNQPQHF
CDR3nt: TGTGCCAGCAGTATACAGGGGAGCAATCAGCCCCAGCATTTT

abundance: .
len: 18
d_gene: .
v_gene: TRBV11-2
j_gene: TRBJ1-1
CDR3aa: CASSSTFQFIGGNTEAFF
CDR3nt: TGTGCCAGCAGCTCAACTTTTCAATTCATTGGGGGGAACACTGAAGCTTTCTTT

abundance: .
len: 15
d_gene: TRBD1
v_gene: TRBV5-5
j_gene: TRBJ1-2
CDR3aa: CASSLSPGQGLSYTF
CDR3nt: TGTGCCAGCAGCTTGAGTCCGGGACAGGGTTTGAGCTACACCTTC

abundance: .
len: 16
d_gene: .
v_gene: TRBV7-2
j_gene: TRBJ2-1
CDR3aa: CASSLEPYRPRDEQFF
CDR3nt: TGTGCCAGCAGCTTAGAACCTTACAGGCCTAGGGATGAGCAGTTCTTC

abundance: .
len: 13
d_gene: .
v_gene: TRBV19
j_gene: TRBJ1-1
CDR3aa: CASSITGNTEAFF
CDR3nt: TGTGCCAGTAGTATTACGGGGAACACTGAAGCTTTCTTT

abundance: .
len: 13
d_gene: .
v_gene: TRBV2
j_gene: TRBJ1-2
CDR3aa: CASSGRAGDGYTF
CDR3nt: TGTGCCAGCAGTGGCCGGGCCGGGGATGGCTACACCTTC

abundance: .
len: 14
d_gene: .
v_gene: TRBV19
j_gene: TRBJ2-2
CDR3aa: CASSIGVNTGELFF
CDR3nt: TGTGCCAGTAGTATAGGGGTGAACACCGGGGAGCTGTTTTTT

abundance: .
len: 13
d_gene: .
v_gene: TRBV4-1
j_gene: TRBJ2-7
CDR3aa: CASSQEQRGEQYF
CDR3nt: TGCGCCAGCAGCCAAGAACAGCGAGGCGAGCAGTACTTC

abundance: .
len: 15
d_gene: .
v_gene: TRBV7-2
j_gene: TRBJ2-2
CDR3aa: CASSSPTGHTGELFF
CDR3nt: TGTGCCAGCAGCTCACCGACTGGGCACACCGGGGAGCTGTTTTTT

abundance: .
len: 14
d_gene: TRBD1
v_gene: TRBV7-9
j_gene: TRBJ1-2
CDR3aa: CASSTGTGGYGYTF
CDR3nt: TGTGCCAGCAGCACCGGGACAGGTGGCTATGGCTACACCTTC

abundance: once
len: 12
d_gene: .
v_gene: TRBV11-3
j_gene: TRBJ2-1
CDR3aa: CAGGSRDNEQFF
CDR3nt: TGTGCCGGCGGCTCGCGAGACAATGAGCAGTTCTTC

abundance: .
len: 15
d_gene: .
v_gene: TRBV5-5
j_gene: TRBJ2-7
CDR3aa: CASSLQVGAPPEQYF
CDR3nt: TGTGCCAGCAGCTTGCAAGTAGGGGCCCCACCCGAGCAGTACTTC

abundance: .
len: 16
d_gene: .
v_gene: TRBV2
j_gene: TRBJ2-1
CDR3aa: CASSAMSGAGYNEQFF
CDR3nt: TGTGCCAGCAGTGCTATGTCGGGGGCGGGATACAATGAGCAGTTCTTC

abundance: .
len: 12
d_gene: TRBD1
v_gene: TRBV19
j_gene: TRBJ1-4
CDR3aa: CARGQGGRKLFF
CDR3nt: TGTGCCAGGGGACAGGGAGGAAGAAAACTGTTTTTT

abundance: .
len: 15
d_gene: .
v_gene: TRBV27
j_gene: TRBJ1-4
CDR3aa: CASRKRQLTNEKLFF
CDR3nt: TGTGCCAGCAGGAAACGACAGCTAACTAATGAAAAACTGTTTTTT

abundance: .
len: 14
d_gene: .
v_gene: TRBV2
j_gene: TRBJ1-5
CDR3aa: CASSDSGNNQPQHF
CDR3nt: TGTGCCAGCAGTGATTCGGGGAACAATCAGCCCCAGCATTTT

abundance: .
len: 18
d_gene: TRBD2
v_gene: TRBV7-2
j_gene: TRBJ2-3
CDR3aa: CASSSPILAGESTDAQYF
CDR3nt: TGTGCCAGCAGCTCCCCGATTCTAGCGGGGGAGAGCACAGATGCGCAGTATTTT

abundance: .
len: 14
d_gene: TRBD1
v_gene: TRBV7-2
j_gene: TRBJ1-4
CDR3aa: CASSKGQYNEKLFF
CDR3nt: TGTGCCAGCAGCAAGGGACAGTACAATGAAAAACTGTTTTTT

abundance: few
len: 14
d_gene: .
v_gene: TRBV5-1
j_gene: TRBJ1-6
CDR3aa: CASSLAFMGSPLHF
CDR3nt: TGCGCCAGCAGCTTGGCCTTTATGGGATCACCCCTCCACTTT

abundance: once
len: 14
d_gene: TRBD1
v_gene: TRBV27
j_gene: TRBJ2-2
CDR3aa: CASSLRDSTGELFF
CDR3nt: TGTGCCAGCAGTTTACGGGACAGCACCGGGGAGCTGTTTTTT

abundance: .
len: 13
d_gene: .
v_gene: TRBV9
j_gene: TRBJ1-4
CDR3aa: CASSGGPNEKLFF
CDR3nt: TGTGCCAGCAGCGGGGGGCCCAATGAAAAACTGTTTTTT

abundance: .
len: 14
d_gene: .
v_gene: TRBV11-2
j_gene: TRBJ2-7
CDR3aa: CASSPGAGLYEQYF
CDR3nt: TGTGCCAGCAGCCCAGGGGCGGGGCTCTACGAGCAGTACTTC

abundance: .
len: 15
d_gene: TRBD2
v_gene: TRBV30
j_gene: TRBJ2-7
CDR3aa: CAWSVKREGRREQYF
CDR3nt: TGTGCCTGGAGTGTGAAGCGGGAGGGTCGTCGCGAGCAGTACTTC

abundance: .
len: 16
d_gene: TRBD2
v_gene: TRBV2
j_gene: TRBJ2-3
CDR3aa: CASSDQYSSGADTQYF
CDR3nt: TGTGCCAGCAGTGATCAGTACTCTAGCGGGGCCGATACGCAGTATTTT

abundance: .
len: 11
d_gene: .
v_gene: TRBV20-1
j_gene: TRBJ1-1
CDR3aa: CSALSGGEAFF
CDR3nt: TGCAGTGCTTTATCCGGGGGCGAAGCTTTCTTT